This T cell receptor (beta chain) originates from a study of blood T cell repertoires in COVID-19. Turning to the study itself: The origin of the acute and convalescent COVID-19 samples was the United States, Italy and Spain.

Assay used: immunoSEQ multiplex PCR; TCRdb lists only in-frame clones, some missing. Of 300,000 to 350,000 clones in the sample, about nine tenths are singletons; the top ten hold about 9.8%. V lost 1 base to trimming and J lost 6 bases, with 13 bases between them. The germline CDR1 and CDR2 sequences are SNHLY and FYNNEI. The CDR3 runs to 15 residues. The receptor was isolated from a woman under 30 who had recovered from COVID-19. The sequenced sample consisted of PBMCs or T cells enriched from blood (not recorded which). The gene calls are TRBV2 and TRBJ1-5, with TRBD1 as a possible D gene (5 bases). This CDR3 is CASSEGEAGFQPQHF. Here the CDR3 DNA reads TGTGCCAGCAGTGAAGGTGAGGCAGGGTTTCAGCCCCAGCATTTT.